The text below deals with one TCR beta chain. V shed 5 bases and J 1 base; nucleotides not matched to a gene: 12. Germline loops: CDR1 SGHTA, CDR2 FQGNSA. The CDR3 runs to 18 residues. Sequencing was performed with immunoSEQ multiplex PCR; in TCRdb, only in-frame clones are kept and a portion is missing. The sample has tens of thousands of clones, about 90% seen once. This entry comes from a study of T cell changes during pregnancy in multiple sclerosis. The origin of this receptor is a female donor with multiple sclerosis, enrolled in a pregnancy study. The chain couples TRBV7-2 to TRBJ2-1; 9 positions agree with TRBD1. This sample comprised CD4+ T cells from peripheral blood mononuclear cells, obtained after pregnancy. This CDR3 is CASSLPQTGGRSYNEQFF. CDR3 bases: TGTGCCAGCAGCCTCCCTCAGACAGGGGGACGGTCCTACAATGAGCAGTTCTTC.